This T cell receptor (beta chain) was observed in a study of blood T cell repertoires in COVID-19. Study background: Collection of acute and convalescent COVID-19 samples took place in the United States, Italy and Spain.

Trimming at V came to 2 bases and at J to 4 bases, leaving 7 bases not matched to a gene. The germline V gene encodes CDR1 SGHAT and CDR2 FQNNGV. The CDR3 covers 15 residues. Produced via immunoSEQ multiplex PCR; TCRdb's table is partial and in-frame only. The table records a few hundred thousand clones, around 87% of them present only once. The genes are TRBV11-2 and TRBJ1-1; 7 bases align to TRBD1. This clonotype originated in a woman between 45 and 60 years old who had recovered from COVID-19. The sample taken for sequencing was PBMCs or T cells enriched from blood (not recorded which). This CDR3 is CASSLQGGRGTEAFF. For the CDR3, the DNA is TGTGCCAGCAGCTTACAAGGGGGCCGAGGCACTGAAGCTTTCTTT.